A single T cell receptor beta chain is shown here with its context. Its antigen is undetermined. This CDR3 region has 14 residues. Germline V gene data show CDR1 as SGDLS and CDR2 as YYNGEE. V lost 0 bases to trimming and J lost 4 bases, with 10 bases between them. Amplified TCR beta CDR3 regions derived from RNA transcripts. HTBI primers were used for first-round RT-PCR of the TCR CDR3. TCRdb recomputed calls from the multiplex PCR reads with MiXCR, one row per CDR3 protein. Among 300,000 to 500,000 distinct CDR3 sequences listed, about 15% were seen once. A lack of ophthalmopathy progression within 18 months defined stable Graves' hyperthyroidism. Fresh peripheral blood, about 9.6 ml, yielded the PBMCs. This sample stems from a study of T cells in Graves' hyperthyroidism and ophthalmopathy. General study results and limits: In simple terms, a model built on 13 V-J features told ophthalmopathy apart from stable hyperthyroidism. Also found in blood were most expanded thyroid clonotypes above 0.001.

The source is a woman in her thirties with Graves' hyperthyroidism. Input material: blood. The chain links TRBV9 to TRBJ1-1; D uncertain. CDR3 sequence (DNA): TGTGCCAGCAGCGTAGGCCCGGGGAGCACTGAAGCTTTCTTT. Residues: CASSVGPGSTEAFF.